The text below deals with one T cell receptor beta chain. Its antigen remains unknown. The entry originates in a study of radiotherapy plus CTLA-4 blockade in lung cancer. Overall study findings and caveats: Increased serum interferon-beta after radiation also reportedly predicted response strongly.

In chemo-refractory metastatic non-small-cell lung cancer, patients got ipilimumab CTLA-4 blockade together with focal radiation. Here immunoSEQ multiplex PCR was the method, and the copy in TCRdb shows in-frame clones only, minus some. Here the sample spans roughly 62,000 clones, roughly 77% being singletons. This CDR3 comprises 13 residues. The V gene's germline CDR1 is KGHSH and CDR2 LQKENI. The ends were cut back, 2 bases at V and 6 bases at J, with 11 bases in the middle. Specimen: peripheral blood, collected from a patient treated with radiotherapy plus ipilimumab. The rearrangement uses TRBV18 and TRBJ2-7, with D possibly being TRBD1 (5 bases). The clonotype originates from a human donor with non-small cell lung cancer who had a complete response to radiotherapy plus ipilimumab. CDR3 in DNA: TGTGCCAGCTCACCAACCAGGGCGGCCGAGCAGTACGTC. Protein: CASSPTRAAEQYV.